The clone carrying this T cell receptor (beta chain) has just one count. The sample belongs to a study of cytomegalovirus exposure and HLA in healthy donors. The V gene's germline CDR1 is SGDLS and CDR2 YYNGEE. The CDR3 covers 15 residues. Trimming stripped 4 bases from V and 0 bases from J, with 10 bases between. The PCR used 60 Vbeta and 13 Jbeta primers. Method: immunoSEQ multiplex PCR; TCRdb's copy keeps in-frame clones and lacks some. The sample consists of around 82,000 clones, under 80% of them appearing once. The rearrangement joins TRBV9 to TRBJ2-2, with D possibly TRBD1 on 6 matching bases. The specimen sequenced was PBMCs. This receptor was obtained from a male donor in good health and CMV-seropositive. The CDR3 loop is CASSSGQPNTGELFF. In nucleotides, the CDR3 is TGTGCCAGCAGCTCGGGACAACCGAACACCGGGGAGCTGTTTTTT.